One and the same sample provided the 21 T cell receptor beta chains below, sequenced in a study of blood T cell repertoires in COVID-19. Some clones are missing from TCRdb's copy, which holds only in-frame ones; the method was immunoSEQ multiplex PCR. Among hundreds of thousands of clones listed, about nine tenths were seen once. Material for sequencing was peripheral blood. The receptors shown here come from a young woman with COVID-19, enrolled during active disease.

The chain couples TRBV7-3 to TRBJ2-7; weak D call: TRBD2 (5 bases). Looked up from germline, CDR1 is SGHTA and CDR2 is FQGTGA. CDR3 length equals 13 residues. V was shortened by 6 bases and J by 3 bases, with 12 bases between the two germline ends. The CDR3 DNA follows: TGTGCCAGCAGGGACTCGGACGTCTACGAGCAGTACTTC. Its translation is CASRDSDVYEQYF.

This chain uses TRBV5-1 with TRBJ2-7, with 8 positions matching TRBD1. The V segment lost 0 bases and the J segment 3 bases; nucleotides outside the gene matches: 5. This CDR3 region has 15 residues. CDR1 SGHRS and CDR2 YFSETQ come from the germline V gene. CDR3 DNA: TGCGCCAGCAGCTTGGACGGGACAGGTGTCTACGAGCAGTACTTC. Translating gives CASSLDGTGVYEQYF.

The chain couples TRBV28 to TRBJ1-2, with D perhaps TRBD1 (5 bases). This CDR3 region has 12 residues. CDR1 is MDHEN, CDR2 SYDVKM, per germline. V lost 2 bases, J lost 8 bases, and 9 bases lay in between. CDR3 sequence reads: CASSLIRGGYTF. The CDR3 coding sequence is TGTGCCAGCAGTTTAATTCGGGGGGGCTACACCTTC.

J is TRBJ2-7 and V is TRBV24-1; 13 bases line up with TRBD2. Germline V gives CDR1 KGHDR, CDR2 SFDVKD. The CDR3 spans 17 residues. Trimming at V came to 3 bases and at J to 6 bases, leaving 10 bases not matched to a gene. The CDR3 sequence: CATSDGGLAGEMREQYF. The CDR3 DNA reads as TGTGCCACCAGTGATGGAGGACTAGCGGGAGAGATGCGCGAGCAGTACTTC.

This clone was counted only a few times. The chain uses TRBV7-9 and TRBJ2-1; D is possibly TRBD1 (6 bases). Germline CDR1 and CDR2: SEHNR and FQNEAQ (reference sequence). This CDR3 spans 15 amino acids. V was trimmed by 3 bases and J by 3 bases, leaving 12 bases between them. The CDR3 sequence: CASSFATGYYNEQFF. The CDR3 coding sequence is TGTGCCAGCAGCTTCGCGACAGGCTACTACAATGAGCAGTTCTTC.

This clone was seen once. The chain combines TRBV2 with TRBJ1-1; no clear D gene. The V end lost 4 bases, the J end lost 4 bases, and 13 bases lay between the germline ends. In germline, CDR1 is SNHLY, CDR2 FYNNEI. CDR3 length equals 14 residues. Here the CDR3 reads CASSASEGGTEAFF. CDR3 in DNA: TGTGCCAGCAGTGCCTCGGAGGGTGGCACTGAAGCTTTCTTT.

V usage is TRBV5-1 and J usage is TRBJ2-1, with 10 bases matching TRBD2. This CDR3 has 15 amino acids. Germline CDR1 and CDR2: SGHRS and YFSETQ. V lost 4 bases and J lost 7; bases outside the gene matches: 8. CDR3 in amino acids: CASSPGLARTNEQFF. CDR3 nucleotides: TGCGCCAGCAGCCCGGGACTAGCGCGTACTAATGAGCAGTTCTTC.

The chain employs TRBV28 and TRBJ2-7; TRBD2 matches 8 bases. The CDR3 runs to 14 residues. J gave up 3 bases and V 5 bases, and 6 bases lay outside the gene matches. Germline V CDR1 and CDR2: MDHEN, SYDVKM. The CDR3 bases are TGTGCCAGCAGTATAGCGGGGACTCGCTACGAGCAGTACTTC. Translated: CASSIAGTRYEQYF.

The chain links TRBV7-9 to TRBJ2-1; D call uncertain. The ends were cut back, 3 bases at V and 5 bases at J, with 11 bases in the middle. The CDR3 is 14 residues long. Germline V gene sequence: CDR1 SEHNR, CDR2 FQNEAQ (reference sequence). The CDR3 sequence is CASSFSHRDNEQFF. Here the CDR3 DNA reads TGTGCCAGCAGCTTTAGTCACCGGGACAATGAGCAGTTCTTC.

The chain recombines TRBV5-1 with TRBJ2-6, with a tentative D call TRBD1 (6 bases). The CDR3 has 17 residues. V dropped 4 bases and J dropped 0 bases, with 14 bases sitting between them. Germline lookup yields CDR1 SGHRS and CDR2 YFSETQ. In nucleotides, the CDR3 is TGCGCCAGCAGCGAGGGACACCGGGCCTCTGGGGCCAACGTCCTGACTTTC. Amino acid sequence: CASSEGHRASGANVLTF.

The chain is built from TRBV11-2 and TRBJ2-3, with TRBD2 matching 11 bases. CDR1 and CDR2 (germline): SGHAT, FQNNGV. V dropped 5 bases and J dropped 1; count of bases not matched to a gene: 5. This CDR3 has 16 amino acids. The CDR3 nucleotides read TGTGCCAGCAGCGCCCGACTAGCGGGACGCACAGATACGCAGTATTTT. Translation gives CASSARLAGRTDTQYF.

The chain combines TRBV2 with TRBJ2-1; 11 nucleotides line up with TRBD2. The CDR3 is made up of 16 amino acids. J gave up 0 bases and V 6 bases, and 4 bases lay outside the gene matches. Germline V gene data show CDR1 as SNHLY and CDR2 as FYNNEI. Written as DNA, the CDR3 is TGTGCCAGCAGAGGAACTAGCGGGAGCTCCTACAATGAGCAGTTCTTC. This encodes CASRGTSGSSYNEQFF.

V gene TRBV11-2 combines with J gene TRBJ1-1; 8 bases align to TRBD1. CDR1 and CDR2 from the germline V gene are SGHAT and FQNNGV. The V segment lost 2 bases and the J segment 7 bases; nucleotides outside the gene matches: 3. The CDR3 sequence is 13 residues long. CDR3 DNA: TGTGCCAGCAGCTTAATGACAGGGGATGAAGCTTTCTTT. This sequence encodes CASSLMTGDEAFF.

V and J are TRBV7-9 and TRBJ2-3; tentatively, D is TRBD2 (5 bases). Germline assignment: CDR1 SEHNR and CDR2 FQNEAQ (reference sequence). The V end was cut by 0 bases, the J end by 2 bases, with 9 bases between. This CDR3 has 15 residues. CDR3 coding DNA: TGTGCCAGCAGCTTAGCGTCGGGGAACACAGATACGCAGTATTTT. As protein: CASSLASGNTDTQYF.

This chain links TRBV6-5 with TRBJ2-3; D perhaps matches TRBD1 (6 bases). Per the germline V gene, CDR1 is MNHEY and CDR2 is SVGAGI. This CDR3 is built from 14 residues. The ends were cut back, 7 bases at V and 2 bases at J, with 13 bases in the middle. This CDR3 is CASNRDTSTDTQYF. The CDR3 nucleotides read TGTGCCAGCAATCGGGACACTTCCACAGATACGCAGTATTTT.

J is TRBJ1-5 and V is TRBV4-3; D gene ambiguous. Trimming took off 2 bases at V and 5 bases at J, with 13 bases between the two ends. Germline loops: CDR1 LGHNA, CDR2 YSLEER. The CDR3 is made up of 15 amino acids. In nucleotides, the CDR3 is TGCGCCAGCAGCCAAACTATGACCGGTTATCAGCCCCAGCATTTT. It yields the protein CASSQTMTGYQPQHF.

This clone was seen more than once but under ten times. The chain recombines TRBV11-3 with TRBJ2-1; D gene unclear. Deletions cut 4 bases from V and 7 bases from J, with 11 bases between. The CDR3 sequence is 13 residues long. Germline loops: CDR1 SGHNT, CDR2 YENEEA. The CDR3, as DNA: TGTGCCAGCAGCTCCGAGACTGGGAATGAGCAGTTCTTC. It translates to CASSSETGNEQFF.

This chain uses TRBV9 with TRBJ1-1; D remains ambiguous. Looked up from germline, CDR1 is SGDLS and CDR2 is YYNGEE. The length of the CDR3 is 13 residues. Trimming took 10 bases from V and 6 from J, leaving 19 bases between them. This CDR3 reads CASRGGPGSEAFF. CDR3 bases: TGTGCCTCTCGTGGAGGGCCCGGTTCTGAAGCTTTCTTT. The full variable domain, its missing parts supplied by reference TRBV9 and TRBJ1-1, is DSGVTQTPKHLITATGQRVTLRCSPRSGDLSVYWYQQSLDQGLQFLIQYYNGEERAKGNILERFSAQQFPDLHSELNLSSLELGDSALYFCASRGGPGSEAFFGQGTRLTVV.

The CDR3 loop is CASRQGGTEAFF. DNA of the CDR3: TGTGCCAGCCGACAGGGGGGAACTGAAGCTTTCTTT. This sequence joins TRBV6-5 and TRBJ1-1; TRBD1 matches 9 bases. The CDR3 is made up of 12 amino acids. The J segment lost 5 bases and the V segment lost 8 bases, leaving 3 bases of the junction unmatched. The germline V gene has CDR1 MNHEY and CDR2 SVGAGI.

This clone was recorded once. CDR3 amino acids: CASSSTESGANVLTF. Written as DNA, the CDR3 is TGTGCCAGCAGCTCCACAGAGTCTGGGGCCAACGTCCTGACTTTC. This chain connects TRBV7-3 to TRBJ2-6; no clear D. Trimming left V 4 bases short and J 1 base short, with 8 bases between. CDR1 is SGHTA, CDR2 FQGTGA, per germline. The CDR3 totals 15 residues.

This clone has a single count. The rearrangement links TRBV5-8 to TRBJ1-4, with D possibly TRBD1 on 5 matching bases. This CDR3 has 16 amino acids. The V end lost 0 bases, the J end lost 5 bases, and 14 bases lay between the germline ends. CDR1 and CDR2 (germline): SGHTS, YDEGEE. The CDR3 region has the DNA TGTGCCAGCAGCTTGGGGCTCGGCAGGGCCAATGAAAAACTGTTTTTT. Its translation: CASSLGLGRANEKLFF.